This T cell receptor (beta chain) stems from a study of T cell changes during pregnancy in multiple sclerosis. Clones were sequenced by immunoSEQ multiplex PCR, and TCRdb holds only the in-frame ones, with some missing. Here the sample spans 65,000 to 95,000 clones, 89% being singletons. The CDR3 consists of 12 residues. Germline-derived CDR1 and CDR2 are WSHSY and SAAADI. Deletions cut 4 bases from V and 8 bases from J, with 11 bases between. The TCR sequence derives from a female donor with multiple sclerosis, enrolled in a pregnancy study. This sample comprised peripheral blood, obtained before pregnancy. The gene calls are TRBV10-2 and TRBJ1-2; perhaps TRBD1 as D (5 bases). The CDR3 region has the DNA TGCGCCAGCAGTGGAGACAGAGACGGCTACACCTTC. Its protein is CASSGDRDGYTF.